This TCR beta chain was sequenced during a study of blood T cell repertoires in COVID-19. Study details: COVID-19 samples from acute and convalescent phases originated in the United States, Italy and Spain. Sources were T cells, B-cell-depleted T cells, or PBMCs; the material itself was cDNA or gDNA.

As handled by the study authors: Estimation of nucleated cell counts was performed using reference gene primer amplification. The data were produced by immunoSEQ multiplex PCR, yet TCRdb's version contains in-frame clones alone and is incomplete. V, J and clone size reflect that table, while D and trimming were determined from the DNA. The data contain 56,000 or so clones, around 90% of them singletons. The length of the CDR3 is 18 residues. CDR1 is MNHEY and CDR2 is SVGEGT in the germline V gene. V lost 0 bases to trimming and J lost 1 base, with 18 bases between them. Sequenced: peripheral blood. This clonotype originated in a woman aged 80 or over with active COVID-19. The chain links TRBV6-2 or TRBV6-3 to TRBJ1-1, with D possibly TRBD1 on 5 matching bases. The CDR3 DNA is TGTGCCAGCAGTTACTCCGGAACGGCAGGGTCTGGGAACACTGAAGCTTTCTTT. It yields the protein CASSYSGTAGSGNTEAFF.